Shown below are 31 T cell receptor beta chains from a single sample sequenced in a study of OX40 agonist ivuxolimab in advanced cancers. TCRdb's table, derived via immunoSEQ multiplex PCR, lists solely in-frame clones and lacks some. In the table there are tens of thousands of clones, roughly 80% of which are singletons. The sequenced sample was CD4+ or CD8+ T cells sorted from blood, obtained in a trial of the OX40 agonist ivuxolimab. All receptors derive from an adult with an advanced solid tumor such as melanoma, head and neck, liver or kidney cancer.

The rearrangement joins TRBV28 to TRBJ2-7, with 8 positions matching TRBD2. CDR3 length: 15 amino acids. J was trimmed by 6 bases and V by 1 base; bases with no gene match: 8. Per the germline V gene, CDR1 is MDHEN and CDR2 is SYDVKM. CDR3 sequence (DNA): TGTGCCAGCAGTTTATTCGAAGCGGGAGATGTCGAGCAGTACTTC. Its translation: CASSLFEAGDVEQYF.

CDR3 in amino acids: CASRPRGGNEQFF. In DNA, the CDR3 is TGTGCCAGCCGTCCCCGGGGGGGTAATGAGCAGTTCTTC. The chain employs TRBV27 and TRBJ2-1; the match to TRBD2 covers 8 bases. This CDR3 is built from 13 residues. Germline V gene sequence: CDR1 MNHEY, CDR2 SMNVEV (reference sequence). V was clipped by 8 bases and J by 7 bases; unmatched bases: 7.

The CDR3 nucleotides are TGTGCCAGCAGCTTAGAACTTTTCGGGGAGCTGTTTTTT. Translating it yields CASSLELFGELFF. The gene calls are TRBV7-2 and TRBJ2-2; D remains unclear. V was trimmed by 1 base and J by 7 bases, leaving 7 bases between them. Germline loops: CDR1 SGHTA, CDR2 FQGNSA. The CDR3 has 13 amino acids. Based on the CDR3 plus reference TRBV7-2 and TRBJ2-2, the full variable domain is GAGVSQSPSNKVTEKGKDVELRCDPISGHTALYWYRQSLGQGLEFLIYFQGNSAPDKSGLPSDRFSAERTGGSVSTLTIQRTQQEDSAVYLCASSLELFGELFFGEGSRLTVL.

J is TRBJ1-1 and V is TRBV9; D is ambiguous. CDR3 length: 13 residues. Germline assignment: CDR1 SGDLS and CDR2 YYNGEE. V shed 6 bases and J shed 0 bases, with 9 bases lying between them. The CDR3: CASKQTVNTEAFF. The CDR3 DNA follows: TGTGCCAGCAAGCAAACGGTGAACACTGAAGCTTTCTTT.

A single count supports this clone. The chain has TRBV6-5 and TRBJ1-4, with 7 nucleotides matching TRBD1. Germline V gives CDR1 MNHEY, CDR2 SVGAGI. J lost 8 bases, V lost 6 bases, and 12 bases had no gene match. CDR3 size: 15 residues. The DNA of the CDR3 is TGTGCCAGCAGGGGATCAGGGACAGCGGAAGAAAAACTGTTTTTT. Its protein product is CASRGSGTAEEKLFF.

This chain connects TRBV28 to TRBJ2-2; 8 bases fit TRBD2. The CDR3 loop spans 15 amino acids. The V gene's germline CDR1 is MDHEN and CDR2 SYDVKM. The V and J ends lost 7 bases and 4 bases, in that order; junction bases with no gene match: 8. The CDR3 spells CASKRREEPTGELFF. CDR3 nucleotide sequence: TGTGCCAGCAAAAGGCGGGAGGAACCCACCGGGGAGCTGTTTTTT.

This clone was seen more than once but under ten times. The CDR3 DNA sequence: TGTGCCAGCAGTGAACTCAATGAAAAACTGTTTTTT. Translation: CASSELNEKLFF. J is TRBJ1-4 and V is TRBV6-1; D remains ambiguous. The CDR3 is 12 residues long. The germline CDR1 and CDR2 sequences are MNHNS and SASEGT. V dropped 2 bases and J dropped 5 bases, with 3 bases sitting between them.

The V call is TRBV10-3, the J call TRBJ2-2, with 7 bases aligning to TRBD1. Germline V gene lookup returns CDR1 ENHRY and CDR2 SYGVKD. The length of the CDR3 is 14 residues. With 7 bases clipped from V and 3 bases from J, the junction kept 5 bases outside the gene matches. The CDR3 is CAIKGTGDTGELFF. The CDR3 DNA sequence: TGTGCCATCAAGGGAACAGGGGACACCGGGGAGCTGTTTTTT.

This sequence joins TRBV10-3 and TRBJ1-4; D remains unclear. CDR3 length: 13 amino acids. CDR1 and CDR2 (germline): ENHRY, SYGVKD. Trimming stripped 6 bases from V and 6 bases from J, with 11 bases between. CDR3 sequence reads: CAIRRAGDEKLFF. The CDR3 nucleotides read TGTGCCATCAGAAGGGCCGGAGATGAAAAACTGTTTTTT.

V and J are TRBV2 and TRBJ1-6; 7 bases map to TRBD1. V gave up 4 bases and J gave up 5 bases; unmatched junction bases: 5. Germline CDR1 and CDR2: SNHLY and FYNNEI. The CDR3 contains 15 residues. DNA of the CDR3: TGTGCCAGCAGTGGACAGGGAAGGAATAATTCACCCCTCCACTTT. As protein: CASSGQGRNNSPLHF.

The chain links TRBV30 to TRBJ1-1; no firm D call. CDR1 is GTSNPN, CDR2 SVGIG, per germline (reference sequence). Between the trimmed V and J ends, which lost 1 base and 5 bases, there was a span of 14 bases. The length of the CDR3 is 14 residues. The CDR3 sequence is CAWSAGNLRTEAFF. DNA for the CDR3: TGTGCCTGGAGTGCTGGGAATTTGAGAACTGAAGCTTTCTTT.

The chain recombines TRBV5-6 with TRBJ2-3, with 7 bases matching TRBD1. The CDR3 runs to 16 residues. Germline CDR1 SGHDT, CDR2 YYEEEE. Germline trimming cut 1 base from V and 1 base from J; bases unmatched to any gene: 6. Here the CDR3 DNA reads TGTGCCAGCAGCTTGCGGACAGGCCTGGGCACAGATACGCAGTATTTT. This translates into CASSLRTGLGTDTQYF.

The J gene is TRBJ2-2, the V gene TRBV11-2; D gene uncertain. Germline assignment: CDR1 SGHAT and CDR2 FQNNGV. This CDR3 is 15 amino acids long. V lost 5 bases, J lost 0 bases, and 10 bases lay in between. CDR3 loop: CASSPWAANTGELFF. Here the CDR3 DNA reads TGTGCCAGCAGCCCTTGGGCTGCGAACACCGGGGAGCTGTTTTTT.

This chain links TRBV5-1 with TRBJ2-3; 10 nucleotides align to TRBD1. The CDR3 consists of 14 residues. Trimming cost V 4 bases and J 2 bases; bases outside gene matches: 1. The V gene's germline CDR1 is SGHRS and CDR2 YFSETQ. CDR3 sequence: CASSGTGATDTQYF. DNA of the CDR3: TGCGCCAGCAGCGGGACAGGGGCCACAGATACGCAGTATTTT.

A few counts support this clone. This chain uses TRBV9 with TRBJ2-2; unclear D gene. Trimming shortened V by 0 bases and J by 7 bases, and 7 bases separated the two germline ends. Germline assignment: CDR1 SGDLS and CDR2 YYNGEE. CDR3 size: 13 residues. CDR3 region: CASSVVQNGELFF. The CDR3 DNA reads as TGTGCCAGCAGCGTAGTCCAGAACGGGGAGCTGTTTTTT.

This clone is a singleton in its sample. The chain couples TRBV27 to TRBJ1-5; no clear D gene. Trimming cost V 6 bases and J 1 base, with 7 bases left between them. The CDR3 runs to 13 residues. Germline V gives CDR1 MNHEY, CDR2 SMNVEV (reference sequence). The CDR3 region is CASSWSSNQPQHF. Written as DNA, the CDR3 is TGTGCCAGCAGCTGGTCGAGCAATCAGCCCCAGCATTTT.

This chain uses TRBV2 with TRBJ1-6; TRBD1 matches at 9 bases. The ends lost 6 bases at V and 7 bases at J; junction bases unmatched: 7. This CDR3 has 15 amino acids. Germline lookup yields CDR1 SNHLY and CDR2 FYNNEI. The CDR3: CASRPGQGGNSPLHF. In DNA, the CDR3 is TGTGCCAGCAGGCCGGGACAGGGAGGGAATTCACCCCTCCACTTT. The full variable domain, with the rest looked up from reference TRBV2 and TRBJ1-6, is EPEVTQTPSHQVTQMGQEVILRCVPISNHLYFYWYRQILGQKVEFLVSFYNNEISEKSEIFDDQFSVERPDGSNFTLKIRSTKLEDSAMYFCASRPGQGGNSPLHFGNGTRLTVT.

The chain recombines TRBV25-1 with TRBJ2-1; possibly TRBD2 for D (6 bases). The CDR3 consists of 16 residues. Germline V gives CDR1 MGHDK, CDR2 SYGVNS. The V end was cut by 6 bases, the J end by 0 bases, with 15 bases between. The CDR3 reads CASRGPGGSSYNEQFF. CDR3 bases: TGTGCCAGCAGGGGGCCTGGGGGGAGCTCCTACAATGAGCAGTTCTTC.

This clone was picked up a small number of times. The chain uses TRBV2 and TRBJ2-1, with 16 bases that match TRBD2. Germline V gene lookup returns CDR1 SNHLY and CDR2 FYNNEI. There are 18 residues in the CDR3. V shed 0 bases, J shed 10 bases, and the junction held 9 bases outside the gene matches. The CDR3 DNA reads as TGTGCCAGCAGTGAAGCAACAGTCGGGACTAGCGGGGGGGAAGAGCAGTTCTTC. Its protein product is CASSEATVGTSGGEEQFF.

The V and J genes are TRBV7-9 and TRBJ2-4; D may be TRBD1 or TRBD2 (5 bases each). Trimming took off 5 bases at V and 5 bases at J, with 13 bases between the two ends. This CDR3 spans 14 amino acids. Per germline, CDR1 SEHNR and CDR2 FQNEAQ (reference sequence). The CDR3 DNA reads TGTGCCAGCAGCCCCGGGGCAGGAGAAAACATTCAGTACTTC. This encodes CASSPGAGENIQYF.

The genes are TRBV6-5 and TRBJ1-1; possibly TRBD1 for D (6 bases). The CDR3 covers 14 residues. The V gene's germline CDR1 is MNHEY and CDR2 SVGAGI. The germline V and J ends were trimmed by 6 bases and 11 bases, with 22 bases remaining between them. In DNA form, the CDR3 reads TGTGCCAGCAGCCGGGCGGGGGGACATAATACGGCTTTCTTT. Translation: CASSRAGGHNTAFF.

The chain links TRBV29-1 to TRBJ1-1; TRBD1 agrees at 7 bases. V shed 7 bases, J shed 3 bases, and the junction held 8 bases outside the gene matches. The CDR3 has 13 amino acids. CDR1 SQVTM and CDR2 ANQGSEA come from the germline V gene. The CDR3: CSAQDRLDTEAFF. The DNA for the CDR3 is TGCAGCGCTCAGGACAGGTTGGACACTGAAGCTTTCTTT.

This chain joins TRBV28 and TRBJ1-1, with 7 bases fitting TRBD1. CDR3 size: 15 residues. Germline-derived CDR1 and CDR2 are MDHEN and SYDVKM. V was pared by 6 bases and J by 4 bases, with 11 bases of the junction left unmatched. The CDR3 DNA reads TGTGCCAGCAGCCCCTCACAGGGGTCCGGCACTGAAGCTTTCTTT. As protein: CASSPSQGSGTEAFF. Supplemented by reference TRBV28 and TRBJ1-1, the full variable domain reads DVKVTQSSRYLVKRTGEKVFLECVQDMDHENMFWYRQDPGLGLRLIYFSYDVKMKEKGDIPEGYSVSREKKERFSLILESASTNQTSMYLCASSPSQGSGTEAFFGQGTRLTVV.

The gene calls are TRBV5-1 and TRBJ1-2, with 8 bases lining up with TRBD1. From germline, CDR1 is SGHRS and CDR2 YFSETQ. The CDR3 length is 17 residues. V lost 5 bases and J lost 4; bases outside the gene matches: 16. CDR3 protein: CASSRGQGAGISYGYTF. DNA for the CDR3: TGCGCCAGCAGTAGAGGGCAGGGGGCAGGAATTAGCTATGGCTACACCTTC.

The V call is TRBV18, the J call TRBJ2-2; 8 bases are a match to TRBD1. CDR1 is KGHSH, CDR2 LQKENI, per germline. The CDR3 has 15 amino acids. Losses at the gene ends were 6 bases for V and 4 bases for J; bases not matched to a gene: 7. The CDR3 region is CASSPRDRITGELFF. In nucleotides, the CDR3 is TGTGCCAGCTCGCCGAGGGACAGGATCACCGGGGAGCTGTTTTTT.

This clone was counted once. V is TRBV29-1 and J is TRBJ2-1, with D unclear. Trimming left V 0 bases short and J 4 bases short, with 16 bases between. This CDR3 region has 16 residues. Germline V CDR1 and CDR2: SQVTM, ANQGSEA. The CDR3, as DNA: TGCAGCGTTGAAGATTTGAAAGGGAAGGGTTACAATGAGCAGTTCTTC. Protein: CSVEDLKGKGYNEQFF.

The chain joins TRBV7-2 to TRBJ1-2; D unclear. Germline CDR1 is SGHTA and CDR2 is FQGNSA. The CDR3 length is 13 residues. Trimming took off 5 bases at V and 4 bases at J, with 11 bases between the two ends. The CDR3 here is CASSPTRGYGYTF. CDR3 sequence (DNA): TGTGCCAGCAGCCCCACCCGAGGCTATGGCTACACCTTC.

Note on this clone: This sample also contains other DNA sequences that code for the same CDR3. The CDR3 region is CATSRGGETQYF. The CDR3, as DNA: TGTGCCACCAGCAGGGGGGGGGAGACCCAGTACTTC. The V and J genes are TRBV15 and TRBJ2-5, with 7 bases aligning to TRBD2. The ends lost 3 bases at V and 5 bases at J; junction bases unmatched: 0. The length of the CDR3 is 12 residues. The germline CDR1 and CDR2 sequences are LNHNV and YYDKDF (reference sequence). Based on the CDR3 plus reference TRBV15 and TRBJ2-5, the full variable domain is DAMVIQNPRYQVTQFGKPVTLSCSQTLNHNVMYWYQQKSSQAPKLLFHYYDKDFNNEADTPDNFQSRRPNTSFCFLDIRSPGLGDTAMYLCATSRGGETQYFGPGTRLLVL.

This rearrangement joins TRBV5-6 to TRBJ2-6; D ambiguous. With 3 bases removed from V and 1 base from J, the gap between germline ends came to 11 bases. The V gene's germline CDR1 is SGHDT and CDR2 YYEEEE. The CDR3 runs 16 residues. The CDR3 bases are TGTGCCAGCAGCTCCTCGGGTTGGTCTGGGGCCAACGTCCTGACTTTC. This gives the protein CASSSSGWSGANVLTF.

The chain has TRBV7-2 and TRBJ1-6; the D gene is possibly TRBD1 (6 bases). Trimming stripped 2 bases from V and 7 bases from J, with 15 bases between. Germline CDR1 SGHTA, CDR2 FQGNSA. CDR3 length: 16 residues. CDR3 bases: TGTGCCAGCAGCTTAAGGGGGGCAGGGTTCAATTCACCCCTCCACTTT. Its protein is CASSLRGAGFNSPLHF. Filled out from reference TRBV7-2 and TRBJ1-6, the complete variable domain reads GAGVSQSPSNKVTEKGKDVELRCDPISGHTALYWYRQSLGQGLEFLIYFQGNSAPDKSGLPSDRFSAERTGGSVSTLTIQRTQQEDSAVYLCASSLRGAGFNSPLHFGNGTRLTVT.

This chain uses TRBV4-2 with TRBJ2-1; 7 bases agree with TRBD2. The V gene's germline CDR1 is LGHNA and CDR2 YNFKEQ. The CDR3 has 17 amino acids. V lost 0 bases to trimming and J lost 0 bases; unmatched junction nucleotides: 5. The CDR3 DNA reads TGTGCCAGCAGCCAAGAGCCTAGCGGAAGCTCCTACAATGAGCAGTTCTTC. Amino acid sequence: CASSQEPSGSSYNEQFF.